This T cell receptor (beta chain) was observed in a study of shared clonotypes between healthy human individuals. Every donor, a Caucasian adult, lived in Nashville, Tennessee. V lost 5 bases and J 5 bases, leaving 18 bases between the germline ends. The CDR3 has 15 residues. Looked up from germline, CDR1 is LGHNA and CDR2 is YNFKEQ. Generated by immunoSEQ multiplex PCR, the TCRdb table keeps only in-frame clones and is missing some. The repertoire holds roughly 2,300,000 clones, with just under 95% as singletons. General study findings and limits: Several donors had around 5% of their naive CD4 clonotypes in common. Relative to memory subsets, naive subsets generally showed larger estimated richness.

In regard to this clone: Antigen: not known.

The TCR was taken from a man between 18 and 35 years old in good health. Some clones in this sample may be carry-over from other donors' samples. The chain has TRBV4-2 and TRBJ2-5; D remains ambiguous. The source material was naive CD4+ T cells from PBMCs. The sample's subset: CD45RA+ positively selected. CDR3 loop: CASSTTLHAPETQYF. The CDR3, as DNA: TGTGCCAGCAGCACGACCCTCCACGCCCCCGAGACCCAGTACTTC.